This T cell receptor beta chain was observed in a study of regulatory T cells in long-lasting Graves disease. Study-level findings and limits: Persistent disease preferred TRBV28, TRBJ1-2 and TRBJ2-5. TCR diversity was lower in persistent Graves' patients than in newly diagnosed ones.

Sequencing libraries for TCR beta were prepared with iRepertoire HTBI primers and Arm-PCR of CDR3 regions. In the authors' workflow: Detected in the samples were around 59 TRBV and 14 TRBJ segments. Using its own MiXCR run on the multiplex PCR reads, TCRdb lists one record per CDR3 protein. In this record, the V and J calls reflect TCRdb's handling and not the investigators' own analysis. The sample contains 350,000 to 500,000 distinct CDR3 sequences, roughly a fifth of which appear only once. As for this clonotype: The antigen is not known.

Germline V CDR1 and CDR2: LGHDT, YNNKEL (reference sequence). V lost 1 base, J lost 1 base, and 17 bases lay in between. The CDR3 covers 18 residues. Specified time point: persistent/refractory GD, antithyroid drugs over 5 years with positive TRAb. Preparation of the TCR library used RNA extracted from PBMCs. Into tubes containing EDTA, about 9 milliliters of peripheral blood were drawn. The source is a female donor with Graves disease. The sample was peripheral blood mononuclear cells (PBMCs), taken when the disease was refractory, from a patient treated with antithyroid drugs. The chain joins TRBV3-1 to TRBJ2-4, with D possibly being TRBD1 (6 bases). For the CDR3, the DNA is TGTGCCAGCAGCCAAGGTCCGGGGTGGGGGCTTGCCAAAAACATTCAGTACTTC. This codes for CASSQGPGWGLAKNIQYF.